These T cell receptor beta chains were read from a single sample in a study of cytomegalovirus exposure and HLA in healthy donors. Measured with immunoSEQ multiplex PCR; TCRdb has only the in-frame clones, and not every one. The profile shows about 200,000 clones, less than 90% of them singletons. Specimen: PBMCs. These receptors all come from a woman aged 25-40 years in good health and CMV-seronegative. CDR3s include the opening cysteine and the closing phenylalanine or tryptophan. The order of the fields is J gene, clone size, D gene, V gene, CDR3 length, CDR3 protein, CDR3 DNA. The D gene is left open where the match is weak. Not every row has a clone size; where given, it reads once, few, many or a size class.

TRBJ2-7	.	TRBD1	TRBV5-5	12	CASSWGQDEQYF	TGTGCCAGCAGCTGGGGACAGGACGAGCAGTACTTC
TRBJ1-2	once	.	TRBV18	12	CASSPTTGLYTF	TGTGCCAGCTCACCCACCACAGGGCTCTACACCTTC
TRBJ2-2	.	.	TRBV11-2	12	CASRRGTGELFF	TGTGCCAGCAGACGGGGTACCGGGGAGCTGTTTTTT
TRBJ2-3	.	.	TRBV29-1	14	CSAEVSGRTDTQYF	TGCAGCGCCGAAGTGAGCGGACGCACAGATACGCAGTATTTT
TRBJ1-2	.	.	TRBV6-1	15	CASSKRTEANYGYTF	TGTGCCAGCAGTAAGAGGACAGAAGCTAACTATGGCTACACCTTC
TRBJ2-5	once	TRBD2	TRBV6-1	16	CASSEAISGAGETQYF	TGTGCCAGCAGTGAAGCGATTAGCGGGGCAGGCGAGACCCAGTACTTC
TRBJ2-3	.	TRBD1	TRBV11-2	15	CASSPGQGPSDTQYF	TGTGCCAGCAGCCCGGGACAGGGGCCTTCAGATACGCAGTATTTT
TRBJ2-3	.	.	TRBV11-2	14	CASSQDREGDTQYF	TGTGCCAGCAGCCAGGACAGGGAGGGAGATACGCAGTATTTT
TRBJ2-3	once	TRBD2	TRBV6-5	16	CASSLGLAASTDTQYF	TGTGCCAGCAGTTTAGGACTAGCGGCTAGCACAGATACGCAGTATTTT
TRBJ2-5	.	.	TRBV5-4	14	CASSLGRLQETQYF	TGTGCCAGCAGCTTGGGGCGGCTCCAAGAGACCCAGTACTTC
TRBJ2-1	.	TRBD1	TRBV6-1	15	CASRTRQGWDNEQFF	TGTGCCAGCAGGACGCGACAGGGGTGGGACAATGAGCAGTTCTTC
TRBJ2-1	once	TRBD2	TRBV4-2	17	CASSQGDGLAVSDEQFF	TGTGCCAGCAGCCAGGGGGACGGTCTAGCGGTTAGCGATGAGCAGTTCTTC
TRBJ1-6	.	TRBD1	TRBV2	15	CASSQLDRANSPLHF	TGTGCCAGCAGTCAACTTGACAGGGCCAATTCACCCCTCCACTTT
TRBJ2-7	.	.	TRBV6-1	16	CASSEGVGVSPYEQYF	TGTGCCAGCAGTGAAGGGGTGGGAGTCTCCCCCTACGAGCAGTACTTC
TRBJ2-3	.	TRBD2	TRBV7-9	15	CASSFFSGGTDTQYF	TGTGCCAGCAGCTTCTTTAGCGGGGGCACAGATACGCAGTATTTT
TRBJ2-5	.	.	TRBV29-1	13	CSVDGDPPGTQYF	TGCAGCGTTGACGGAGACCCCCCGGGAACCCAGTACTTC
TRBJ2-1	.	TRBD2	TRBV27	16	CASSLSGLAGEYEQFF	TGTGCCAGCAGTTTATCGGGACTAGCGGGAGAGTACGAGCAGTTCTTC
TRBJ1-1	.	.	TRBV18	13	CASLGLLNTEAFF	TGTGCCAGCCTGGGACTCTTAAACACTGAAGCTTTCTTT
TRBJ2-5	.	TRBD2	TRBV6-6	15	CASSTPGRMGETQYF	TGTGCCAGCAGTACACCCGGGAGGATGGGAGAGACCCAGTACTTC
TRBJ2-3	.	TRBD2	TRBV28	18	CASSTPSGRGSGTDTQYF	TGTGCCAGCAGTACGCCTAGCGGGAGGGGTAGTGGCACAGATACGCAGTATTTT
TRBJ2-3	.	.	TRBV7-2	13	CASSPGDYDTQYF	TGTGCCAGCAGCCCAGGGGACTATGATACGCAGTATTTT
TRBJ2-1	.	.	TRBV30	15	CAWSRGGGGLNEQFF	TGTGCCTGGAGTAGAGGGGGCGGGGGGCTCAATGAGCAGTTCTTC
TRBJ2-7	.	.	TRBV11-2	16	CASSSVYSGSSYEQYF	TGTGCCAGCAGCTCAGTCTATAGCGGAAGCTCCTACGAGCAGTACTTC
TRBJ2-1	.	TRBD1	TRBV7-7	15	CASSSGTGYYNEQFF	TGTGCTAGCAGCTCTGGGACAGGCTATTACAATGAGCAGTTCTTC
TRBJ2-7	.	TRBD2	TRBV10-2	16	CASSESRTSRLYEQYF	TGCGCCAGCAGTGAGTCGAGGACTAGCAGATTATACGAGCAGTACTTC
TRBJ2-2	few	.	TRBV11-2	14	CASSPVRGGGELFF	TGTGCCAGCAGCCCCGTGCGGGGTGGCGGGGAGCTGTTTTTT
TRBJ1-1	few	TRBD1	TRBV5-4	14	CASSQGQLNTEAFF	TGTGCCAGCAGCCAGGGACAGTTGAACACTGAAGCTTTCTTT
TRBJ2-3	.	TRBD2	TRBV18	14	CASLAAGVTDTQYF	TGTGCCAGCCTCGCGGCGGGAGTCACAGATACGCAGTATTTT
TRBJ2-5	few	TRBD1	TRBV5-4	13	CASRTTGQETQYF	TGTGCCAGCAGAACGACAGGGCAGGAGACCCAGTACTTC
TRBJ1-4	.	.	TRBV27	15	CASSSRRGGNEKLFF	TGTGCCAGCAGTTCCAGACGGGGTGGTAATGAAAAACTGTTTTTT
TRBJ2-7	.	.	TRBV4-1	15	CASSQRYGSTGEQYF	TGCGCCAGCAGCCAAAGATACGGGAGTACGGGCGAGCAGTACTTC
TRBJ1-5	.	.	TRBV6-1	12	CASSERLRPQHF	TGTGCCAGCAGTGAAAGACTTCGGCCCCAGCATTTT
TRBJ2-2	once	TRBD2	TRBV7-6	16	CASSWTSGRGAGELFF	TGTGCCAGCAGCTGGACTAGCGGGAGGGGGGCCGGGGAGCTGTTTTTT
TRBJ1-1	.	.	TRBV27	13	CASSWTGNTEAFF	TGTGCCAGCAGCTGGACTGGAAACACTGAAGCTTTCTTT